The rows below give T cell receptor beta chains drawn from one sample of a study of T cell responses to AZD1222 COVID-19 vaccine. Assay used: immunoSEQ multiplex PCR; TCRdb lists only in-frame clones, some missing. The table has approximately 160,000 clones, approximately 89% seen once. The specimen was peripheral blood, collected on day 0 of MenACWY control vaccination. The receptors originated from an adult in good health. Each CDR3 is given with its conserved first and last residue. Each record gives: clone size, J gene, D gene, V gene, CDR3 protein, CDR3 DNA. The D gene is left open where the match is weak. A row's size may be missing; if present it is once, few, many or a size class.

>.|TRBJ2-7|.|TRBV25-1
CASSEGGANFYEQYF
TGTGCCAGCAGTGAAGGGGGGGCGAATTTCTACGAGCAGTACTTC
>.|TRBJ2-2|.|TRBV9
CASSVGGNTGELFF
TGTGCCAGCAGCGTAGGCGGGAACACCGGGGAGCTGTTTTTT
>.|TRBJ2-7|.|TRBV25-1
CASSGSYEQYF
TGTGCCAGCAGTGGCAGCTACGAGCAGTACTTC
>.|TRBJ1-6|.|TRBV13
CASSLSGSYNSPLHF
TGTGCCAGCAGCTTATCAGGGAGCTATAATTCACCCCTCCACTTT
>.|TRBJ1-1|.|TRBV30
CAWSAGPNTEAFF
TGTGCCTGGAGTGCGGGTCCGAACACTGAAGCTTTCTTT
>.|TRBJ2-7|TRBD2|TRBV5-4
CASSERGGRYEQYF
TGTGCCAGCAGCGAGCGGGGGGGCCGGTACGAGCAGTACTTC
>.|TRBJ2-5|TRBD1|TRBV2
CASSGDSQETQYF
TGTGCCAGCAGTGGGGACAGCCAAGAGACCCAGTACTTC
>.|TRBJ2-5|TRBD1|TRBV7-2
CASTRDRGQETQYF
TGTGCCAGTACCCGGGACAGGGGGCAAGAGACCCAGTACTTC
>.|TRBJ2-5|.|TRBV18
CASSPAARFQETQYF
TGTGCCAGCTCACCGGCGGCACGGTTCCAAGAGACCCAGTACTTC
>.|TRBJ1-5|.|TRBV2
CASRAGPRNQPQHF
TGTGCCAGCAGGGCGGGACCGCGCAATCAGCCCCAGCATTTT
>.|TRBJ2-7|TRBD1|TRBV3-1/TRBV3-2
CASSYRTGFSYEQYF
TGTGCCAGCAGCTATAGGACAGGGTTCTCCTACGAGCAGTACTTC
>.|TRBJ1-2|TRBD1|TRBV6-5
CASRGTGESGYTF
TGTGCCAGCAGGGGAACAGGGGAGAGTGGCTACACCTTC
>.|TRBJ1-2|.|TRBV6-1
CASSEVSANYGYTF
TGTGCCAGCAGTGAAGTGTCAGCAAACTATGGCTACACCTTC
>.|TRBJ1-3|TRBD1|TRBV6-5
CASSSTGFGNTIYF
TGTGCCAGCAGTTCGACAGGGTTTGGAAACACCATATATTTT
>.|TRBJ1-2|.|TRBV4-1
CASSQVWGSGYTF
TGCGCCAGCAGCCAAGTATGGGGATCTGGCTACACCTTC
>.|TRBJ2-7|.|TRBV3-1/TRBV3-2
CASSQGPGAQYEQYF
TGTGCCAGCAGCCAAGGGCCGGGGGCCCAATACGAGCAGTACTTC
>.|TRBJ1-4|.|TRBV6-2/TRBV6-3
CASSPSGTQGEKLFF
TGTGCCAGCAGTCCATCCGGGACCCAAGGGGAAAAACTGTTTTTT
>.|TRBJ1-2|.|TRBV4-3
CASSRLAAGLYGYTF
TGCGCCAGCAGCCGTCTCGCGGCGGGGCTCTATGGCTACACCTTC
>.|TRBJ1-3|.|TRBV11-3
CASSTYEGGQAGSGNTIYF
TGTGCCAGCAGCACCTACGAGGGGGGCCAGGCAGGCTCTGGAAACACCATATATTTT
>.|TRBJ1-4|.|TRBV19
CASKGRGNEKLFF
TGTGCCAGTAAGGGGCGGGGGAATGAAAAACTGTTTTTT
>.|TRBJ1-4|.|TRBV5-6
CATTRGTNEKLFF
TGTGCCACCACACGGGGAACTAATGAAAAACTGTTTTTT
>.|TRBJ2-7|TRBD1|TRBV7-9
CASSLGQGFYEQYF
TGTGCCAGTTCTCTGGGACAGGGGTTTTACGAGCAGTACTTC
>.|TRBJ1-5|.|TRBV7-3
CASSLGGSQPQHF
TGTGCCAGCAGCTTAGGGGGCAGTCAGCCCCAGCATTTT
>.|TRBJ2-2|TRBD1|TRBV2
CASSQLSGTGGELFF
TGTGCCAGCAGTCAACTTTCCGGGACAGGGGGGGAGCTGTTTTTT
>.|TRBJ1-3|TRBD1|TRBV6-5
CASTQRTGSGNTIYF
TGTGCCAGCACCCAACGGACAGGCTCTGGAAACACCATATATTTT
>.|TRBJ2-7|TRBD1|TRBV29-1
CSVDGTGAEQYF
TGCAGCGTTGACGGAACAGGGGCCGAGCAGTACTTC
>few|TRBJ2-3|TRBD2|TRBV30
CAWSVKLAGASTDTQYF
TGTGCCTGGAGTGTAAAACTAGCGGGGGCTAGCACAGATACGCAGTATTTT
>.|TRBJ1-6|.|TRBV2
CASSERLSSPLHF
TGTGCCAGCAGTGAACGGCTTAGTTCACCCCTCCACTTT
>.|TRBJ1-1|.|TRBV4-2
CASSQEGMNTEAFF
TGTGCCAGCAGCCAAGAGGGGATGAACACTGAAGCTTTCTTT
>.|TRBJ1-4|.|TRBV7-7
CASSSGMKANEKLFF
TGTGCTAGCAGCTCAGGGATGAAGGCTAATGAAAAACTGTTTTTT
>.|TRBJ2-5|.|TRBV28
CASSLGGVRETQYF
TGTGCCAGCAGTTTAGGCGGGGTTAGGGAGACCCAGTACTTC
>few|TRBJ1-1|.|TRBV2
CASRKGQGNTEAFF
TGTGCCAGCAGAAAGGGGCAGGGGAACACTGAAGCTTTCTTT